Each of the 27 T cell receptor beta chains below was sequenced from the same sample in a study of somatic mutations in cytotoxic T cells in rheumatoid arthritis. Using immunoSEQ multiplex PCR, the repertoire was profiled, and TCRdb retains in-frame clones only, with some absent. Of just under 20,000 clones in the sample, approximately 80% were seen once. Sequenced sample: CD8+ T cells sorted from blood. These receptors were taken from a woman aged 45-65 years in good health.

V usage is TRBV2 and J usage is TRBJ1-3; D gene uncertain. Germline V gene lookup returns CDR1 SNHLY and CDR2 FYNNEI. V was pared by 1 base and J by 0 bases, with 10 bases between. CDR3 length: 16 amino acids. CDR3 nucleotides: TGTGCCAGCAGTGAAGGGTCCCGATTCTCTGGAAACACCATATATTTT. This gives the protein CASSEGSRFSGNTIYF.

V gene TRBV7-8 combines with J gene TRBJ2-7, with 11 bases fitting TRBD2. The CDR3 is 16 residues long. The junction had 13 bases not matched to a gene; V was cut back by 7 bases and J by 5 bases. Per the germline V gene, CDR1 is SGHVS and CDR2 is FQNEAQ. Here the CDR3 DNA reads TGTGCCAGCACCCACCCCCGGGGACTAGCGGACGACGAGCAGTACTTC. Protein sequence: CASTHPRGLADDEQYF.

Only a few counts were recorded for this clone. This rearrangement joins TRBV15 to TRBJ1-5, with D unresolved. V was clipped by 1 base and J by 4 bases, with 2 bases between them. This CDR3 contains 12 residues. Germline V lookup: CDR1 LNHNV, CDR2 YYDKDF (reference sequence). The CDR3 reads CATSRANQPQHF. CDR3 in DNA: TGTGCCACCAGCAGAGCAAATCAGCCCCAGCATTTT.

Concerning this clone itself: One end of the junction fails to match germline, which may point to a read error. This chain uses TRBV18 with TRBJ2-1; 14 bases agree with TRBD2. Germline V gene sequence: CDR1 KGHSH, CDR2 LQKENI. This CDR3 is 16 amino acids long. The CDR3 DNA reads as TGTGCCAGCCCACCCCAGACTAGCGGGGGGGCTGATGAGCAGTTCTTC. Translated, it gives CASPPQTSGGADEQFF.

The chain joins TRBV7-9 to TRBJ2-3, with D unclear. Germline values: CDR1 SEHNR, CDR2 FQNEAQ (reference sequence). Deletions cut 2 bases from V and 7 bases from J, with 10 bases between. CDR3 length: 13 amino acids. The CDR3: CASSLFELNTQYF. The CDR3 DNA is TGTGCCAGCAGCTTATTTGAGCTCAATACGCAGTATTTT.

DNA of the CDR3: TGTGCCTGGAGTGAGGACCTAAACACCGGGGAGCTGTTTTTT. It yields the protein CAWSEDLNTGELFF. V and J are TRBV30 and TRBJ2-2, with no clear D. Germline V gene sequence: CDR1 GTSNPN, CDR2 SVGIG (reference sequence). V gave up 1 base and J gave up 2 bases, with 8 bases separating them. The CDR3 has 14 residues.

V and J are TRBV4-2 and TRBJ2-7; 11 bases are a match to TRBD2. Germline values: CDR1 LGHNA, CDR2 YNFKEQ. V dropped 5 bases and J dropped 6; count of bases not matched to a gene: 9. CDR3 length: 15 residues. The CDR3 DNA sequence: TGTGCCAGCAGCGAGGGGGGGACTAGCGGACGCGAGCAGTACTTC. This encodes CASSEGGTSGREQYF.

The count of this clone is one. The genes are TRBV7-8 and TRBJ2-1; D is uncertain. V dropped 1 base and J dropped 8 bases, with 6 bases sitting between them. The CDR3 totals 12 residues. CDR1 SGHVS and CDR2 FQNEAQ come from the germline V gene. CDR3 in amino acids: CASSLVPDEQFF. The CDR3 DNA follows: TGTGCCAGCAGCTTAGTTCCGGATGAGCAGTTCTTC.

V is TRBV27 and J is TRBJ1-1, with 7 positions matching TRBD1. There are 13 residues in the CDR3. Germline V gives CDR1 MNHEY, CDR2 SMNVEV (reference sequence). Trimming cost V 3 bases and J 10 bases; bases outside gene matches: 8. CDR3 DNA: TGTGCCAGCAGTTTTGCAGGGGGAAGGACAGCTTTCTTT. Its protein product is CASSFAGGRTAFF.

V usage is TRBV19 and J usage is TRBJ1-2; D gene unclear. The CDR3 length is 12 residues. Between the trimmed V and J ends, which lost 5 bases and 4 bases, there was a span of 8 bases. Per the germline V gene, CDR1 is LNHDA and CDR2 is SQIVND (reference sequence). The CDR3 loop reads CASSRTRYGYTF. The CDR3 region has the DNA TGTGCCAGTAGTCGGACCCGCTATGGCTACACCTTC.

The chain is built from TRBV6-5 and TRBJ2-7, with 11 nucleotides matching TRBD1. CDR3 length equals 14 residues. CDR1 is MNHEY, CDR2 SVGAGI, per germline. Germline trimming cut 4 bases from V and 4 bases from J; bases unmatched to any gene: 3. The CDR3 region is CASSSGTGGYEQYF. The CDR3 region has the DNA TGTGCCAGCAGTTCCGGGACAGGGGGTTACGAGCAGTACTTC.

J is TRBJ2-5 and V is TRBV6-6; weak D call: TRBD1 (6 bases). Germline V CDR1 and CDR2: MNHNY, SVGAGI (reference sequence). This CDR3 has 13 residues. V gave up 7 bases and J gave up 5 bases, with 14 bases separating them. Written as DNA, the CDR3 is TGTGCCAGCACGGCAGGGGACGGCGAGACCCAGTACTTC. This sequence encodes CASTAGDGETQYF.

Written as DNA, the CDR3 is TGTGCCAGCAGTCGGGACGCAAACACCGGGGAGCTGTTTTTT. Its translation: CASSRDANTGELFF. The V and J genes are TRBV6-5 and TRBJ2-2; D possibly uses TRBD1 or TRBD2 (5 bases each). This CDR3 has 14 amino acids. Per germline, CDR1 MNHEY and CDR2 SVGAGI. V lost 5 bases to trimming and J lost 2 bases, with 9 bases between them.

The chain employs TRBV11-2 and TRBJ2-1, with 7 bases that match TRBD1. The length of the CDR3 is 16 residues. J lost 4 bases, V lost 2 bases, and 8 bases had no gene match. Germline V gives CDR1 SGHAT, CDR2 FQNNGV. The CDR3 is CASSLYPGQKYNEQFF. The CDR3 DNA follows: TGTGCCAGCAGCTTATACCCGGGACAGAAGTACAATGAGCAGTTCTTC.

This chain uses TRBV18 with TRBJ2-3; TRBD2 might be the D (6 bases). The CDR3 is made up of 15 amino acids. V was cut by 6 bases and J by 6 bases, with 19 bases left in between. Germline CDR1 is KGHSH and CDR2 is LQKENI. Here the CDR3 reads CASSPGTGPGDTQYF. CDR3 DNA: TGTGCCAGCTCTCCTGGGACTGGCCCAGGGGATACGCAGTATTTT.

This chain joins TRBV27 and TRBJ2-6, with TRBD1 as a possible D gene (6 bases). The V end lost 6 bases, the J end lost 1 base, and 10 bases lay between the germline ends. CDR1 is MNHEY and CDR2 is SMNVEV in the germline V gene (reference sequence). CDR3 size: 15 residues. The CDR3 spells CASSQTGSGANVLTF. The CDR3 coding sequence is TGTGCCAGCAGCCAAACAGGGTCTGGGGCCAACGTCCTGACTTTC.

CDR3 sequence: CASSRTGLGETQYF. The CDR3 nucleotides are TGTGCCAGCAGCCGGACAGGCTTAGGAGAGACCCAGTACTTC. V is TRBV7-9 and J is TRBJ2-5; 7 bases map to TRBD1. The junction had 7 bases not matched to a gene; V was cut back by 5 bases and J by 4 bases. The CDR3 extends over 14 amino acids. Germline CDR1 and CDR2: SEHNR and FQNEAQ (reference sequence).

This chain joins TRBV4-1 and TRBJ1-6; no clear D gene. Germline CDR1 is MGHRA and CDR2 is YSYEKL. V shed 8 bases and J shed 7 bases, with 9 bases lying between them. The CDR3 spans 12 residues. CDR3 in DNA: TGCGCCAGCGGCGCGGAGAATTCACCCCTCCACTTT. Amino acids: CASGAENSPLHF.

The chain recombines TRBV6-5 with TRBJ2-7, with D possibly being TRBD1 (6 bases). This CDR3 has 13 residues. The V end lost 5 bases, the J end lost 5 bases, and 13 bases lay between the germline ends. The germline V gene encodes CDR1 MNHEY and CDR2 SVGAGI. The CDR3 spells CASSALQGNEQYF. As DNA, the CDR3 is TGTGCCAGCAGTGCCTTACAGGGCAACGAGCAGTACTTC.

J is TRBJ2-5 and V is TRBV5-4; maybe TRBD2 (6 bases). The CDR3 runs 15 residues. CDR1 is SGHNT and CDR2 is YYREEE in the germline V gene (reference sequence). The V end lost 1 base, the J end lost 3 bases, and 13 bases lay between the germline ends. The CDR3 is CASSLWGGGKETQYF. CDR3 coding DNA: TGTGCCAGCAGCTTGTGGGGTGGGGGGAAAGAGACCCAGTACTTC.

The chain is built from TRBV21-1 and TRBJ2-2; the D segment call TRBD2 is taken from the table without a DNA check. TRBV21-1 is a pseudogene locus. CDR3 length: 14 residues. The CDR3 loop is CASSKQSADGELFF. Written as DNA, the CDR3 is TGTGCCAGCAGCAAACAGTCGGCGGACGGGGAGCTGTTTTTT.

The rearrangement links TRBV28 to TRBJ2-1; the D is unclear. V lost 5 bases, J lost 6 bases, and 11 bases lay in between. Germline loops: CDR1 MDHEN, CDR2 SYDVKM. This CDR3 is built from 13 residues. The DNA for the CDR3 is TGTGCCAGCAGTACGTCTAGAGTCAATGAGCAGTTCTTC. As protein: CASSTSRVNEQFF.

V usage is TRBV7-9 and J usage is TRBJ2-7; tentatively, D is TRBD2 (5 bases). Trimming left V 4 bases short and J 3 bases short, with 7 bases between. The CDR3 runs 12 residues. Germline V gives CDR1 SEHNR, CDR2 FQNEAQ (reference sequence). The DNA of the CDR3 is TGTGCCAGCAGCTCGGAGGTCTACGAGCAGTACTTC. Its translation is CASSSEVYEQYF.

This chain connects TRBV27 to TRBJ1-1; a possible D gene is TRBD1 (6 bases). Trimming removed 6 bases from V and 5 bases from J, with 13 bases in between. CDR1 is MNHEY and CDR2 is SMNVEV in the germline V gene (reference sequence). The CDR3 spans 13 residues. CDR3 coding DNA: TGTGCCAGCAGACTAGGGGGTGGTACTGAAGCTTTCTTT. Amino acid sequence: CASRLGGGTEAFF.

The chain employs TRBV7-9 and TRBJ2-7, with TRBD1 identical over 7 bases. Germline loops: CDR1 SEHNR, CDR2 FQNEAQ (reference sequence). The CDR3 totals 12 residues. J lost 3 bases, V lost 8 bases, and 4 bases had no gene match. In nucleotides, the CDR3 is TGTGCCAGCCTCGGGACAGACTACGAGCAGTACTTC. Amino acids: CASLGTDYEQYF.

V usage is TRBV10-3 and J usage is TRBJ2-1; D gene unclear. Germline V gene lookup returns CDR1 ENHRY and CDR2 SYGVKD. Between the trimmed V and J ends, which lost 2 bases and 2 bases, there was a span of 7 bases. This CDR3 has 14 residues. In DNA form, the CDR3 reads TGTGCCATCAGTGAGGCATATGCCTACAATGAGCAGTTCTTC. Protein: CAISEAYAYNEQFF.

This chain uses TRBV4-2 with TRBJ2-2; 10 nucleotides align to TRBD2. This CDR3 spans 17 amino acids. Germline trimming cut 0 bases from V and 7 bases from J; bases unmatched to any gene: 8. The germline V gene has CDR1 LGHNA and CDR2 YNFKEQ. The CDR3 protein is CASSQDISGGANGELFF. The CDR3 coding sequence is TGTGCCAGCAGCCAAGATATAAGCGGGGGGGCGAACGGGGAGCTGTTTTTT.